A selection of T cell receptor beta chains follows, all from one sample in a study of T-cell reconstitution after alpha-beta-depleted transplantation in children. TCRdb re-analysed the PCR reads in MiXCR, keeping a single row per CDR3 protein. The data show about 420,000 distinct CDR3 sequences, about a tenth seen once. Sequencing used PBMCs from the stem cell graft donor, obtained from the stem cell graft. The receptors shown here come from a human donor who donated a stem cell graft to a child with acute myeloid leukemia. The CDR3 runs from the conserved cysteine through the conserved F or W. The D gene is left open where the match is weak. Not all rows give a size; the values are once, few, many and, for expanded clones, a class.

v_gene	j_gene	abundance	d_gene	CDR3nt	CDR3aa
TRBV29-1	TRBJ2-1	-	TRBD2	TGCAGCGTTGAAGGCGGGAGTAATTACAATGAGCAGTTCTTC	CSVEGGSNYNEQFF
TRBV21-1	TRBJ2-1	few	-	TGTGCCAGCAGCAATTTCGGACTAGCGGACCGGAATGAGCAGTTCTTC	CASSNFGLADRNEQFF
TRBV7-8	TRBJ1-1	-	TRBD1	TGTGCCAGCAGCCATCGCGGACAGGGAGGGACTGAAGCTTTCTTT	CASSHRGQGGTEAFF
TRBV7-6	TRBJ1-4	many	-	TGTGCCAGCAGCCCACGTCAGGGGCTCGAAAAACTGTTTTTT	CASSPRQGLEKLFF
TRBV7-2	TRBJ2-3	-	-	TGTGCCAGCAGCTTTTTGGGACCGGGGGATACGCAGTATTTT	CASSFLGPGDTQYF
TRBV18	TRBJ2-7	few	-	TGTGCCAGCTCACCAGGCATGGAAGACCCTTCCTACGAGCAGTACTTC	CASSPGMEDPSYEQYF
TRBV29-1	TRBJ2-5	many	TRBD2	TGCAGCGTTGCCAGCGGGGGGATCCGCTCCCAAGAGACCCAGTACTTC	CSVASGGIRSQETQYF
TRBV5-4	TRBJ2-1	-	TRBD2	TGTGCCAGCAGCTTGGTATCGCCTAGCGGGAGTTTTAGGAGCCCCTACAATGAGCAGTTCTTC	CASSLVSPSGSFRSPYNEQFF
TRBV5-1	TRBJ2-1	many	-	TGCGCCAGCAGCTTGGTCGGACGGGAGTCACCTTACAATGAGCAGTTCTTC	CASSLVGRESPYNEQFF
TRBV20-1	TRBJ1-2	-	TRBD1	TGCAGTGCTAGGTCAGGGGGTGCTAGTGGCTACACCTTC	CSARSGGASGYTF
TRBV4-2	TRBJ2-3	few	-	TGTGCCAGCAGCCAAGAGTGGAGGGGCCCCAGGGATACGCAGTATTTT	CASSQEWRGPRDTQYF
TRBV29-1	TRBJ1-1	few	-	TGCAGCGTTGAACTCAGGGTGACTGAAGTTTTCTTT	CSVELRVTEVFF
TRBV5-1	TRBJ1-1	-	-	TGCGCCAGCAGCTTGGCCTCAGGGAGGAACACTGAAGCTTTCTTT	CASSLASGRNTEAFF
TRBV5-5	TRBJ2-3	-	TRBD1	TGTGCCAGCACCGGCGCCCGGGACAGGGGAACAGATACGCAGTATTTT	CASTGARDRGTDTQYF
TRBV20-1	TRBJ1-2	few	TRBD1	TGCAGTGCTAGAGAGTGGGCGAGACAGGGCAACTATGGCTACACCTTC	CSAREWARQGNYGYTF
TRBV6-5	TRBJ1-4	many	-	TGTGCCAGCGGGGGCACTTACGAAAAACTGTTTTTT	CASGGTYEKLFF
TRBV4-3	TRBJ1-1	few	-	TGCGCCAGCAGCCAAGAGGCGGACACTGAAGCTTTCTTT	CASSQEADTEAFF
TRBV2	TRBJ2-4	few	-	TGTGCCAGCACAAGAGTTTTTTTAGCCAAAAACATTCAGTACTTC	CASTRVFLAKNIQYF
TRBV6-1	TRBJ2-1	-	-	TGTGCCAGCAGATCCCGTTGGCAGGGGCGTAACAATGAGCAGTTCTTC	CASRSRWQGRNNEQFF
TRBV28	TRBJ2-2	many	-	TGTGCCAGCAGTTTAGAAGCCCCCGGGACACATACCGGGGAGCTGTTTTTT	CASSLEAPGTHTGELFF
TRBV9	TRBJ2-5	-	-	TGTGCCAGCAGCGCCCAGGGGGGGGGACAAGAGACCCAGTACTTC	CASSAQGGGQETQYF
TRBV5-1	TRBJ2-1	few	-	TGCGCCAGCAGCAGACAGGTCTCAGGGGAGCAGTTCTTC	CASSRQVSGEQFF
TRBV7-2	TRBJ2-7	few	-	TGTGCCAGCAGCCTGCTCGGGGGCGGGAAGGGCGAGCAGTACTTC	CASSLLGGGKGEQYF
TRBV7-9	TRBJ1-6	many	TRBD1	TGTGCCAGCAGCCCTCCGGGACAGGGGCTTAATTCACCCCTCCACTTT	CASSPPGQGLNSPLHF
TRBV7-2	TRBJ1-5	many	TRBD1	TGTGCCAGCAGGGGAGCCGGGACAGTCAATCAGCCCCAGCATTTT	CASRGAGTVNQPQHF
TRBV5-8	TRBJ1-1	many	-	TGTGCCAAGCGGGGAGAAAAGAACACTGAAGCTTTCTTT	CAKRGEKNTEAFF
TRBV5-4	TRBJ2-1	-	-	TGTGCCAGCAGTCAACAGGACAATGAGCAGTTCTTC	CASSQQDNEQFF
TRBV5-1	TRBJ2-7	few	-	TGCGCCAGCAGCTTGGCGGAGGGTGGCCCGTACGAGCAGTACTTC	CASSLAEGGPYEQYF
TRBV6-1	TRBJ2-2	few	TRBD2	TGTGCCAGCAGCGGTAGCGGGATTAACACCGGGGAGCTGTTTTTT	CASSGSGINTGELFF
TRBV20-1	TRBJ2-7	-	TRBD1	TGCAGTGCTAGGGGTCGTGGGACAGGGCCCTACGAGCAGTACTTC	CSARGRGTGPYEQYF
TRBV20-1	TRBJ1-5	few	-	TGCAGTGCGCGGCCAGGGGGCAATCAGCCCCAGCATTTT	CSARPGGNQPQHF
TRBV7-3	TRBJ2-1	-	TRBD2	TGTGCCAGCAGCTTAAAACTAGCGGGTTCCAATGAGCAGTTCTTC	CASSLKLAGSNEQFF
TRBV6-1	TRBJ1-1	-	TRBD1	TGTGCCAGCAGGTCCAGGGGGCGATCGGGGGGCACTGAAGCTTTCTTT	CASRSRGRSGGTEAFF
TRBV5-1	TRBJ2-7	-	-	TGCGCCAGCAGCGACAAATTCAGGTCCTACGAGCAGTACTTC	CASSDKFRSYEQYF
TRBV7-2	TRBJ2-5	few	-	TGTGCCAGCAGTCGAGGTTCGGGTCAAGAGACCCAGTACTTC	CASSRGSGQETQYF
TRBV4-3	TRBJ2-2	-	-	TGCGCCAGCAGCCCCCTTCGACCCGGGGAGCTGTTTTTT	CASSPLRPGELFF
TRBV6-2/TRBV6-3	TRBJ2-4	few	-	TGTGCCAGCACCAAAAGGGCCAAAAACATTCAGTACTTC	CASTKRAKNIQYF